These T cell receptor beta chains were read from a single sample in a study of blood T cell repertoires in COVID-19. Clones were sequenced by immunoSEQ multiplex PCR, and TCRdb holds only the in-frame ones, with some missing. The table records more than 110,000 clones, about 70% of them present only once. Sequenced input: peripheral blood. The origin of the receptors is a man aged 80 or over with acute or convalescent COVID-19. The CDR3 runs from the conserved cysteine through the conserved F or W.

TRBV7-2	CASSIFTDTQYF
TRBV5-1	CASSLRLRTGTDTQYF
TRBV5-1	CASSPHAGQGALRTEAFF
TRBV7-2	CASNVRVDTQYF
TRBV11-3	CASSFPGTGELFF
TRBV5-1	CASSLAWNTEAFF
TRBV11-3	CASSRSGTGGYEQYF
TRBV4-3	CASSQSRGVGNQPQHF
TRBV11-2	CASSTRLAVQETQYF
TRBV4-2	CASSQGDRSSYEQYF
TRBV28	CASSLDTGGTQYF
TRBV6-2/TRBV6-3	CASSPSLGEDTQYF
TRBV2	CASSEWTDTDTQYF
TRBV7-2	CASSLGTQTWGNQPQHF
TRBV7-2	CASSNERGGVYEQYF
TRBV6-6	CASSYSSGTANNEQFF
TRBV28	CASSSQYGYTF
TRBV7-2	CASSPRQPRSSGNTIYF
TRBV2	CASSEVQGPGANVLTF
TRBV5-1	CASSLEAGMAETQYF
TRBV4-2	CASSQDGRGSNQPQHF
TRBV3-1/TRBV3-2	CASSWTSGGAQSYNEQFF
TRBV29-1	CSVDGTGSRDTQYF
TRBV18	CASSPFPGRETQYF
TRBV5-4	CASSLWDREPFF
TRBV7-9	CASSPPTDYGYTF
TRBV5-1	CASSQGQGNYGYTF
TRBV5-4	CASSQNRQGNEQFF
TRBV18	CASSPLLAGSNEQFF
TRBV2	CASHSSGSYEQYF
TRBV24-1	CATTISEHNEQFF
TRBV27	CASSFAGNSPLHF
TRBV3-1/TRBV3-2	CASSRGDRASEAFF
TRBV7-8	CASSQRQGHEQYF
TRBV7-2	CASSLGGQVETQYF
TRBV21-1	CASSLDPPQGAKETQYF
TRBV4-3	CASSQDGRLRTLHF
TRBV7-6	CASSPGGDKRGEQYF
TRBV29-1	CSVSDRNEQYF
TRBV2	CASSLASNEKLFF
TRBV7-9	CASSAQGGPDTQYF
TRBV11-2	CASSGTGESYNSPLHF
TRBV7-2	CASSLRQSQETQYF
TRBV5-4	CASSRTLNTEAFF
TRBV28	CASSSDRGYSPLHF
TRBV10-3	CAISDPNLVRGTGELFF
TRBV23-1	CASSQSRTGTGHEQYF
TRBV7-2	CASSHPGDRGSNSNQPQHF
TRBV15	CATSRDTVSYNEQFF
TRBV6-5	CASSWGPTTLGYTF
TRBV6-2/TRBV6-3	CASSKAGAGLETQYF
TRBV28	CAAGTGLSNQPQHF
TRBV19	CASSVDRGVAEQYF
TRBV5-5	CASSNRPRTDHNSPLHF
TRBV28	CASRPETGGHQPQHF
TRBV7-9	CASSLAGAEEQYF
TRBV2	CASSYDRAAYEQYF
TRBV7-8	CASMVYRGNTGELFF
TRBV6-5	CASRGHRGLTEAFF
TRBV5-4	CASSPLKPGLTYNEQFF